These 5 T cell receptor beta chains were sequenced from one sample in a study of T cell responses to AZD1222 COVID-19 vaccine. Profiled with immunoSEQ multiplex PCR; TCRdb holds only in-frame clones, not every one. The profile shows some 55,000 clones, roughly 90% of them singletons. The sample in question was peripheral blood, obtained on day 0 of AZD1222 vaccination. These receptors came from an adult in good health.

CDR3 protein: CASSQDELAGGWTGELFF. CDR3 DNA sequence: TGCGCCAGCAGCCAAGATGAACTAGCGGGAGGCTGGACCGGGGAGCTGTTTTTT. This rearrangement joins TRBV4-1 to TRBJ2-2; 12 nucleotides line up with TRBD2. The CDR3 sequence is 18 residues long. Germline CDR1 is MGHRA and CDR2 is YSYEKL. V gave up 0 bases and J gave up 5 bases; unmatched junction bases: 7.

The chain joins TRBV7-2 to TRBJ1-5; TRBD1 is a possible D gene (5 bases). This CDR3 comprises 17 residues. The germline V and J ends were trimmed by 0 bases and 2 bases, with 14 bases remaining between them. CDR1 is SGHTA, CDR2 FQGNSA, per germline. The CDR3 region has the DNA TGTGCCAGCAGCTTAGCGTCCTCAGGGTCGGGCAATCAGCCCCAGCATTTT. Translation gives CASSLASSGSGNQPQHF.

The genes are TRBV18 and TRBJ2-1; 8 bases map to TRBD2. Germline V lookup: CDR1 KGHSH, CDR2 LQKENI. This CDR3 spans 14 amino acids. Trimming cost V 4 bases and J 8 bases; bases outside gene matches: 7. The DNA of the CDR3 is TGTGCCAGCTCACGGCGGGAGGTGGGATATGAGCAGTTCTTC. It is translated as CASSRREVGYEQFF.

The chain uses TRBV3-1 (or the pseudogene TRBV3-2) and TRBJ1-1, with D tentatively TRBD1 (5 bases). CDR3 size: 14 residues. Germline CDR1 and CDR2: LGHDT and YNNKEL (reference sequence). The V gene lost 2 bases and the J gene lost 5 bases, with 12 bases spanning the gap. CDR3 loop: CASSQLEGLTEAFF. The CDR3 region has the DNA TGTGCCAGCAGCCAATTGGAGGGGTTGACTGAAGCTTTCTTT.

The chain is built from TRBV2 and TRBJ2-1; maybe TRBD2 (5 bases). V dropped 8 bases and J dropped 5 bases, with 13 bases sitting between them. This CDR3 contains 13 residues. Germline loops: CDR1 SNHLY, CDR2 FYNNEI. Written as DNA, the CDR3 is TGTGCCAGCGGACTGAGTGGAGACAATGAGCAGTTCTTC. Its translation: CASGLSGDNEQFF.